The next 20 T cell receptor beta chains were all read from a single sample in a study of blood T cell repertoires in COVID-19. Assay: immunoSEQ multiplex PCR; the TCRdb copy retains only in-frame clones and omits some. Here the sample spans about 34,000 clones, 75% being singletons. The source material was peripheral blood. Receptor source: a man older than 75 with active or convalescent COVID-19.

This clone came up a few times. The DNA for the CDR3 is TGTGCCAGCAGCTTCTCGAGGACTAGCGGGAGGGAGGGTGAGCAGTTCTTC. The encoded protein is CASSFSRTSGREGEQFF. The rearrangement links TRBV7-2 to TRBJ2-1; 15 bases agree with TRBD2. J was trimmed by 9 bases and V by 3 bases; bases with no gene match: 9. This CDR3 contains 17 residues. CDR1 is SGHTA and CDR2 is FQGNSA in the germline V gene.

The V call is TRBV5-1, the J call TRBJ2-1; TRBD1 matches at 8 bases. The V gene end was trimmed by 0 bases and the J gene end by 4 bases; junction bases not matched to a gene: 12. CDR3 length equals 18 residues. Germline V CDR1 and CDR2: SGHRS, YFSETQ. CDR3 DNA sequence: TGCGCCAGCAGCTTGGTCCAGGGGGCCTTCGGAATTTACAATGAGCAGTTCTTC. This encodes CASSLVQGAFGIYNEQFF.

This chain connects TRBV4-3 to TRBJ2-7; 7 bases agree with TRBD1. Germline V gene data show CDR1 as LGHNA and CDR2 as YSLEER. V lost 6 bases and J lost 6; bases outside the gene matches: 8. The CDR3 has 13 residues. CDR3 protein: CASRDRSLTEQYF. CDR3 coding DNA: TGCGCCAGCAGGGACAGGAGTCTCACCGAGCAGTACTTC.

The chain couples TRBV25-1 to TRBJ1-2, with D possibly being TRBD1 (5 bases). The CDR3 extends over 15 amino acids. Germline CDR1 and CDR2: MGHDK and SYGVNS. V lost 3 bases and J 2 bases, leaving 13 bases between the germline ends. In nucleotides, the CDR3 is TGTGCCAGCAGTGACGGCGGGGACCCGAACTATGGCTACACCTTC. It translates to CASSDGGDPNYGYTF.

CDR3 bases: TGTGCCAGCTCGGCGGGGCCCAACTATGGCTACACCTTC. This codes for CASSAGPNYGYTF. The V call is TRBV18, the J call TRBJ1-2; TRBD1 is a possible D gene (5 bases). Deletions cut 6 bases from V and 2 bases from J, with 10 bases between. Germline assignment: CDR1 KGHSH and CDR2 LQKENI. The CDR3 extends over 13 amino acids.

The V and J genes are TRBV12-5 and TRBJ2-3; D unclear. The CDR3 runs 17 residues. V shed 1 base and J shed 4 bases, with 18 bases lying between them. The germline V gene encodes CDR1 LGHNT and CDR2 FRNRAP. CDR3 amino acids: CASGLGRSSSGADTQYF. The DNA of the CDR3 is TGTGCTAGTGGTTTGGGCCGTTCCAGTTCAGGCGCAGATACGCAGTATTTT.

CDR3 region: CASSVGQYSYEQYF. DNA for the CDR3: TGTGCCAGCAGCGTAGGACAGTACTCCTACGAGCAGTACTTC. The chain carries TRBV5-4 and TRBJ2-7, with a tentative D call TRBD1 (6 bases). Trimming pared 4 bases from V and 0 bases from J, leaving 11 bases between. CDR3 length: 14 amino acids. The V gene's germline CDR1 is SGHNT and CDR2 YYREEE (reference sequence).

This chain links TRBV19 with TRBJ2-3, with TRBD1 identical over 10 bases. The CDR3 has 13 residues. Germline assignment: CDR1 LNHDA and CDR2 SQIVND (reference sequence). The ends lost 8 bases at V and 6 bases at J; junction bases unmatched: 5. The chain's CDR3 is CASAGTGADTQYF. CDR3 coding DNA: TGTGCCAGTGCCGGGACAGGGGCTGATACGCAGTATTTT.

With respect to this clone: The sample contains more than one DNA sequence encoding this CDR3. This chain uses TRBV5-1 with TRBJ2-1, with D hard to call. This CDR3 is 13 amino acids long. Germline CDR1 is SGHRS and CDR2 is YFSETQ. Trimming shortened V by 2 bases and J by 5 bases, and 8 bases separated the two germline ends. The CDR3 DNA sequence: TGCGCCAGCAGCTTTGGTCAGAACAATGAGCAGTTCTTC. This translates into CASSFGQNNEQFF. Supplemented by reference TRBV5-1 and TRBJ2-1, the full variable domain reads KAGVTQTPRYLIKTRGQQVTLSCSPISGHRSVSWYQQTPGQGLQFLFEYFSETQRNKGNFPGRFSGRQFSNSRSEMNVSTLELGDSALYLCASSFGQNNEQFFGPGTRLTVL.

The genes are TRBV19 and TRBJ2-3; 8 bases map to TRBD1. The CDR3 is made up of 15 amino acids. V dropped 6 bases and J dropped 1; count of bases not matched to a gene: 6. Per germline, CDR1 LNHDA and CDR2 SQIVND (reference sequence). CDR3 sequence (DNA): TGTGCCAGTAGCCAGGGGGCGCGGGGCACAGATACGCAGTATTTT. Its translation: CASSQGARGTDTQYF.

The chain is built from TRBV14 and TRBJ2-1; TRBD2 agrees at 13 bases. The CDR3 covers 15 residues. Germline values: CDR1 SGHDN, CDR2 FVKESK. The V segment lost 4 bases and the J segment 8 bases; nucleotides outside the gene matches: 5. For the CDR3, the DNA is TGTGCCAGCAGCCGGGGGACTAGCGGGATTGATGAGCAGTTCTTC. Its translation: CASSRGTSGIDEQFF.

This rearrangement joins TRBV7-6 to TRBJ1-6, with D perhaps matching TRBD1 (6 bases). Per the germline V gene, CDR1 is SGHVS and CDR2 is FNYEAQ. The V and J ends lost 5 bases and 7 bases respectively, with 15 bases between them. CDR3 length equals 15 residues. CDR3 protein: CASSLRGGGNSPLHF. The CDR3 coding sequence is TGTGCCAGCAGCCTCCGGGGAGGGGGAAATTCACCCCTCCACTTT.

The J gene is TRBJ1-1, the V gene TRBV6-5; D possibly corresponds to TRBD1 (5 bases). The CDR3 sequence is 13 residues long. Germline CDR1 reads MNHEY; CDR2 reads SVGAGI. The V end was cut by 8 bases, the J end by 10 bases, with 20 bases between. The DNA of the CDR3 is TGTGCCAGCTCGTTACCGGGACTCAATCGAGCTTTCTTT. Protein product: CASSLPGLNRAFF.

J is TRBJ2-1 and V is TRBV19; D perhaps matches TRBD2 (5 bases). Germline CDR1 reads LNHDA; CDR2 reads SQIVND (reference sequence). V was trimmed by 4 bases and J by 10 bases, leaving 11 bases between them. This CDR3 contains 12 residues. CDR3 region: CASSTPGREQFF. The CDR3 coding sequence is TGTGCCAGTAGTACACCTGGGAGAGAGCAGTTCTTC. Based on the CDR3 plus reference TRBV19 and TRBJ2-1, the full variable domain is DGGITQSPKYLFRKEGQNVTLSCEQNLNHDAMYWYRQDPGQGLRLIYYSQIVNDFQKGDIAEGYSVSREKKESFPLTVTSAQKNPTAFYLCASSTPGREQFFGPGTRLTVL.

The chain recombines TRBV3-1 (or the pseudogene TRBV3-2) with TRBJ2-1, with D perhaps TRBD2 (6 bases). Trimming pared 4 bases from V and 4 bases from J, leaving 17 bases between. Germline V gene lookup returns CDR1 LGHDT and CDR2 YNNKEL (reference sequence). The CDR3 totals 16 residues. The DNA of the CDR3 is TGTGCCAGCAGCCTAGGGAGGCCGAATTGGTACAATGAGCAGTTCTTC. Residues: CASSLGRPNWYNEQFF.

This clone has a handful of counts. J is TRBJ1-2 and V is TRBV4-1; no reliable D call. The V gene's germline CDR1 is MGHRA and CDR2 YSYEKL. Between the trimmed V and J ends, which lost 4 bases and 4 bases, there was a span of 19 bases. The CDR3 length is 16 residues. The chain's CDR3 is CASSPGEVGRFYGYTF. The CDR3 nucleotides read TGCGCCAGCAGCCCCGGGGAGGTGGGAAGGTTCTATGGCTACACCTTC.

The chain uses TRBV5-1 and TRBJ2-7; 7 positions match TRBD1. Germline CDR1 is SGHRS and CDR2 is YFSETQ. The CDR3 has 14 residues. J gave up 4 bases and V 0 bases, and 4 bases lay outside the gene matches. The CDR3 DNA reads TGCGCCAGCAGCTTGGGGGCGACAGGGTACGAGCAGTACTTC. It translates to CASSLGATGYEQYF.

This clone has more than one count but fewer than ten. This chain joins TRBV4-2 and TRBJ2-7; 10 nucleotides align to TRBD1. Germline trimming cut 1 base from V and 2 bases from J; bases unmatched to any gene: 8. This CDR3 is built from 17 residues. CDR1 and CDR2 from the germline V gene are LGHNA and YNFKEQ. CDR3 sequence: CASSQVVRDRGAYEQYF. CDR3 DNA sequence: TGTGCCAGCAGCCAAGTAGTGAGGGACAGGGGAGCCTACGAGCAGTACTTC.

The V gene is TRBV19, the J gene TRBJ2-1; TRBD2 agrees at 8 bases. The CDR3 totals 14 residues. Looked up from germline, CDR1 is LNHDA and CDR2 is SQIVND (reference sequence). Losses at the gene ends were 1 base for V and 16 bases for J; bases not matched to a gene: 12. CDR3 loop: CASSIASTGTRIFF. DNA for the CDR3: TGTGCCAGTAGTATAGCCTCCACCGGGACTAGGATATTCTTC.

This sequence joins TRBV7-9 and TRBJ2-5, with 8 positions matching TRBD2. V dropped 5 bases and J dropped 3; count of bases not matched to a gene: 8. This CDR3 has 15 residues. Germline V gene sequence: CDR1 SEHNR, CDR2 FQNEAQ (reference sequence). The CDR3 reads CASSLIGGEEETQYF. CDR3 sequence (DNA): TGTGCCAGCAGCCTAATCGGGGGGGAGGAAGAGACCCAGTACTTC.